The present entry profiles one T cell receptor beta chain with its context. No antigen is known for it. The table came from immunoSEQ multiplex PCR; TCRdb's copy has only in-frame clones and leaves some out. Of roughly 140,000 clones listed, under 95% are singletons. This sample was taken from a study of T cell responses to AZD1222 COVID-19 vaccine. Background on the study: Second-dose intervals near 4 or 12 weeks were combined.

Findings and limits, study-wide: Baseline serostatus was positive in only six AZD1222 recipients. Regions 160-218 and 743-854 held dominance among vaccine-associated CD4 TCRs, which spanned spike. Clonal diversity may have been underestimated in mostly white British donors.

The CDR3 contains 14 residues. V was clipped by 1 base and J by 5 bases, with 11 bases between them. The V gene's germline CDR1 is SGHTA and CDR2 FQGTGA. This chain uses TRBV7-3 with TRBJ1-2; D unresolved. The TCR comes from an adult in good health. The source was peripheral blood, collected on day 0 of AZD1222 vaccination. The CDR3 loop reads CASSLNHDSYGYTF. As DNA, the CDR3 is TGTGCCAGCAGCTTAAATCACGACTCATATGGCTACACCTTC. The whole variable domain, remainder taken from reference TRBV7-3 and TRBJ1-2, is GAGVSQTPSNKVTEKGKYVELRCDPISGHTALYWYRQSLGQGPEFLIYFQGTGAADDSGLPNDRFFAVRPEGSVSTLKIQRTERGDSAVYLCASSLNHDSYGYTFGSGTRLTVV.